Listed here are 30 T cell receptor beta chains from one sample, sequenced in a study of memory CD4+ T cells and cytomegalovirus serostatus. Measured with immunoSEQ multiplex PCR; TCRdb has only the in-frame clones, and not every one. Of about 57,000 clones in the sample, more than 60% were seen once. The sort gate was single viable CD3+CD4+CD8-CD45RO+ cells for memory CD4+ T cells. The source material was memory CD4+ T cells from blood. These receptors were collected from an adult in good health and CMV-seronegative.

This clone was picked up a small number of times. This chain uses TRBV28 with TRBJ2-7; D gene uncertain. Germline CDR1 MDHEN, CDR2 SYDVKM. Trimming left V 1 base short and J 0 bases short, with 7 bases between. The CDR3 covers 14 residues. CDR3 residues: CASSLYLASYEQYF. CDR3 coding DNA: TGTGCCAGCAGTTTATATCTGGCCTCCTACGAGCAGTACTTC.

This chain uses TRBV5-4 with TRBJ2-4; no firm D call. Germline values: CDR1 SGHNT, CDR2 YYREEE (reference sequence). Trimming left V 4 bases short and J 11 bases short, with 10 bases between. CDR3 size: 11 residues. CDR3 protein: CASSTDGLQYF. Here the CDR3 DNA reads TGTGCCAGCAGCACGGACGGACTTCAGTACTTC. The full variable domain, completed using reference TRBV5-4 and TRBJ2-4, is ETGVTQSPTHLIKTRGQQVTLRCSSQSGHNTVSWYQQALGQGPQFIFQYYREEENGRGNFPPRFSGLQFPNYSSELNVNALELDDSALYLCASSTDGLQYFGAGTRLSVL.

V and J are TRBV14 and TRBJ2-1, with 7 nucleotides matching TRBD2. Trimming removed 4 bases from V and 10 bases from J; junction bases left unmatched: 10. This CDR3 is 14 amino acids long. In germline, CDR1 is SGHDN, CDR2 FVKESK. This chain's CDR3 is CASSLGTTWGEQFF. CDR3 coding DNA: TGTGCCAGCAGCCTTGGGACTACCTGGGGAGAGCAGTTCTTC.

The rearrangement joins TRBV5-1 to TRBJ2-3; the match to TRBD2 covers 14 bases. CDR1 and CDR2 (germline): SGHRS, YFSETQ. CDR3 length: 17 amino acids. Trimming cost V 6 bases and J 5 bases; bases outside gene matches: 11. The CDR3 region is CASTPGTSGGPEDTQYF. The CDR3, as DNA: TGCGCCAGCACCCCCGGGACTAGCGGGGGCCCTGAAGATACGCAGTATTTT. Drawing the rest from reference TRBV5-1 and TRBJ2-3, the complete variable domain is KAGVTQTPRYLIKTRGQQVTLSCSPISGHRSVSWYQQTPGQGLQFLFEYFSETQRNKGNFPGRFSGRQFSNSRSEMNVSTLELGDSALYLCASTPGTSGGPEDTQYFGPGTRLTVL.

CDR3 DNA sequence: TGTGCCAGTAGTATAGGAACTAGCGGGGGGGGTGAGCAGTTCTTC. It codes for CASSIGTSGGGEQFF. This chain connects TRBV19 to TRBJ2-1, with 13 nucleotides matching TRBD2. The CDR3 spans 15 residues. V was pared by 1 base and J by 9 bases, with 3 bases of the junction left unmatched. Germline CDR1 is LNHDA and CDR2 is SQIVND (reference sequence).

This clone was seen a handful of times. The V and J genes are TRBV4-2 and TRBJ1-4; D is unclear. Germline V gene lookup returns CDR1 LGHNA and CDR2 YNFKEQ. The germline V and J ends were trimmed by 0 bases and 5 bases, with 10 bases remaining between them. This CDR3 contains 15 residues. The CDR3 sequence is CASSQDIQTNEKLFF. CDR3 sequence (DNA): TGTGCCAGCAGCCAAGATATCCAGACGAATGAAAAACTGTTTTTT.

The chain couples TRBV9 to TRBJ2-1, with D perhaps assigned TRBD1 or TRBD2 (5 bases each). The CDR3 contains 14 residues. V lost 2 bases and J 4 bases, leaving 10 bases between the germline ends. Germline V CDR1 and CDR2: SGDLS, YYNGEE. Here the CDR3 reads CASSVGRMYNEQFF. The CDR3 DNA sequence: TGTGCCAGCAGCGTGGGACGGATGTACAATGAGCAGTTCTTC.

V is TRBV25-1 and J is TRBJ2-5; 10 bases are a match to TRBD2. Germline CDR1 and CDR2: MGHDK and SYGVNS. The CDR3 is 15 residues long. Trimming cost V 3 bases and J 5 bases; bases outside gene matches: 6. CDR3 coding DNA: TGTGCCAGCAGTGACTCTAGCGGGAGCGGGGAGACCCAGTACTTC. Translated, it gives CASSDSSGSGETQYF.

The chain's CDR3 is CASSNATGIETQYF. In nucleotides, the CDR3 is TGCGCCAGCAGTAACGCGACGGGTATAGAGACCCAGTACTTC. The V and J genes are TRBV10-1 and TRBJ2-5; D not certain. Trimming pared 5 bases from V and 4 bases from J, leaving 14 bases between. Germline loops: CDR1 WNHNN, CDR2 SYGVQD (reference sequence). The CDR3 totals 14 residues.

This clone was seen only once. The J gene is TRBJ1-1, the V gene TRBV6-5; 7 nucleotides match TRBD1. The CDR3 has 14 amino acids. J was trimmed by 5 bases and V by 8 bases; bases with no gene match: 11. In germline, CDR1 is MNHEY, CDR2 SVGAGI. The CDR3 sequence: CASRRGGVWTEAFF. The CDR3 nucleotides read TGTGCCAGCCGTAGAGGGGGCGTGTGGACTGAAGCTTTCTTT.

To note about this clone: Within the sample, other DNA sequences also encode this same CDR3. The J gene is TRBJ1-1, the V gene TRBV28; D is unclear. The CDR3 length is 14 residues. V was cut by 8 bases and J by 2 bases, with 15 bases left in between. In germline, CDR1 is MDHEN, CDR2 SYDVKM. The CDR3 protein is CASGLSSRNTEAFF. CDR3 coding DNA: TGTGCCAGCGGGCTCTCATCACGTAACACTGAAGCTTTCTTT. Variable domain in full (rest from reference TRBV28 and TRBJ1-1): DVKVTQSSRYLVKRTGEKVFLECVQDMDHENMFWYRQDPGLGLRLIYFSYDVKMKEKGDIPEGYSVSREKKERFSLILESASTNQTSMYLCASGLSSRNTEAFFGQGTRLTVV.

This clone has just one count. The V and J genes are TRBV6-5 and TRBJ1-6; 9 nucleotides agree with TRBD1. Per the germline V gene, CDR1 is MNHEY and CDR2 is SVGAGI. J lost 10 bases, V lost 7 bases, and 11 bases had no gene match. The CDR3 is 15 amino acids. CDR3 residues: CASTESGQGRSPLHF. DNA of the CDR3: TGTGCCAGCACCGAGTCCGGACAGGGGAGGTCACCCCTCCACTTT.

The gene calls are TRBV9 and TRBJ2-2, with 8 bases identical to TRBD2. From germline, CDR1 is SGDLS and CDR2 YYNGEE. The CDR3 has 16 amino acids. Germline trimming cut 3 bases from V and 4 bases from J; bases unmatched to any gene: 8. Here the CDR3 DNA reads TGTGCCAGCAGCGCGGGACTAGTAAGCAGCACCGGGGAGCTGTTTTTT. Protein: CASSAGLVSSTGELFF.

J is TRBJ2-2 and V is TRBV6-1; D is possibly TRBD2 (5 bases). Germline-derived CDR1 and CDR2 are MNHNS and SASEGT. The CDR3 consists of 15 residues. V was trimmed by 0 bases and J by 5 bases, leaving 10 bases between them. For the CDR3, the DNA is TGTGCCAGCAGTGAAGCGGGAGTAAGAACCGGGGAGCTGTTTTTT. This gives the protein CASSEAGVRTGELFF.

V and J are TRBV6-5 and TRBJ1-1; D is uncertain. The V gene's germline CDR1 is MNHEY and CDR2 SVGAGI. The CDR3 is 13 residues long. Trimming removed 5 bases from V and 8 bases from J, with 15 bases in between. The CDR3 is CASSPPPVPEAFF. The CDR3 DNA follows: TGTGCCAGCAGTCCCCCCCCCGTCCCCGAAGCTTTCTTT.

The chain employs TRBV2 and TRBJ1-4; D gene unclear. The CDR3 runs 14 residues. The ends were cut back, 6 bases at V and 4 bases at J, with 12 bases in the middle. Germline CDR1 reads SNHLY; CDR2 reads FYNNEI. The CDR3 region is CASRATNINEKLFF. The DNA for the CDR3 is TGTGCCAGCAGAGCCACGAACATTAATGAAAAACTGTTTTTT.

The chain combines TRBV19 with TRBJ1-3; D remains ambiguous. This CDR3 spans 12 amino acids. V shed 6 bases and J shed 4 bases, with 7 bases lying between them. CDR1 is LNHDA, CDR2 SQIVND, per germline (reference sequence). CDR3 loop: CASSSLGNTIYF. CDR3 nucleotides: TGTGCCAGTAGCTCCCTGGGAAACACCATATATTTT.

The CDR3 region is CATSRDRDGTGYTF. The CDR3 region has the DNA TGTGCCACCAGCAGAGATCGTGATGGTACTGGCTACACCTTC. The gene calls are TRBV15 and TRBJ1-2; D remains ambiguous. The CDR3 spans 14 residues. Germline V gives CDR1 LNHNV, CDR2 YYDKDF (reference sequence). V was pared by 0 bases and J by 7 bases, with 12 bases between.

The chain carries TRBV19 and TRBJ1-3; no firm D call. The CDR3 sequence is 14 residues long. Germline V gene lookup returns CDR1 LNHDA and CDR2 SQIVND (reference sequence). Trimming left V 4 bases short and J 3 bases short, with 10 bases between. The CDR3 DNA reads TGTGCCAGTAGTACCGACATTGATGGAAACACCATATATTTT. Its protein is CASSTDIDGNTIYF.

This CDR3 reads CASSRQGSNTGELFF. CDR3 in DNA: TGTGCCAGCAGCCGGCAAGGGTCGAACACCGGGGAGCTGTTTTTT. The V and J genes are TRBV7-3 and TRBJ2-2; D uncertain. This CDR3 contains 15 residues. Germline-derived CDR1 and CDR2 are SGHTA and FQGTGA. V lost 5 bases and J 0 bases, leaving 10 bases between the germline ends.

V gene TRBV2 combines with J gene TRBJ2-3, with 8 positions matching TRBD2. The V and J ends lost 5 bases and 2 bases, in that order; junction bases with no gene match: 9. CDR1 is SNHLY and CDR2 is FYNNEI in the germline V gene. This CDR3 is built from 16 residues. The CDR3 DNA reads as TGTGCCAGCAGTAGGCTGAGCGGGGGATACACAGATACGCAGTATTTT. Protein product: CASSRLSGGYTDTQYF.

The chain employs TRBV6-5 and TRBJ1-5; no clear D gene. Trimming took off 8 bases at V and 4 bases at J, with 15 bases between the two ends. Germline CDR1 MNHEY, CDR2 SVGAGI. The CDR3 consists of 14 residues. CDR3 nucleotide sequence: TGTGCCAGCGGCCCGACGGCCCGAAATCAGCCCCAGCATTTT. The encoded protein is CASGPTARNQPQHF.

This clone came up a few times. The CDR3 DNA is TGTGCCAGCAGCCTCACAAGGAGGGGAATCTACGAGCAGTACTTC. Translating it yields CASSLTRRGIYEQYF. The chain carries TRBV7-8 and TRBJ2-7, with a weak D call TRBD2 (6 bases). CDR3 length equals 15 residues. The V end lost 5 bases, the J end lost 3 bases, and 17 bases lay between the germline ends. In germline, CDR1 is SGHVS, CDR2 FQNEAQ.

There are a few counts of this clone. The J gene is TRBJ2-5, the V gene TRBV14; 13 bases fit TRBD2. CDR3 length: 17 amino acids. V lost 1 base to trimming and J lost 5 bases; unmatched junction nucleotides: 7. Germline V gives CDR1 SGHDN, CDR2 FVKESK. CDR3 region: CASSQGLAGGHKETQYF. The DNA for the CDR3 is TGTGCCAGCAGCCAAGGACTAGCGGGGGGTCACAAGGAGACCCAGTACTTC.

This clone showed up just once. V gene TRBV27 combines with J gene TRBJ2-7, with 7 bases aligning to TRBD1. After removal of 6 bases from V and 1 base from J, the junction contained 6 bases not matched to a gene. The CDR3 has 14 residues. Per the germline V gene, CDR1 is MNHEY and CDR2 is SMNVEV (reference sequence). CDR3 loop: CASRRQGQSYEQYF. Here the CDR3 DNA reads TGTGCCAGCAGACGCCAGGGACAGTCCTACGAGCAGTACTTC.

V is TRBV7-2 and J is TRBJ1-5, with no clear D. Germline CDR1 is SGHTA and CDR2 is FQGNSA. Trimming removed 5 bases at V and 4 bases at J, with 15 bases between. The CDR3 has 15 residues. The CDR3 protein is CASSPRGDRNQPQHF. The CDR3 bases are TGTGCCAGCAGCCCCCGCGGGGATCGGAATCAGCCCCAGCATTTT. The variable domain in full, completed from reference TRBV7-2 and TRBJ1-5, reads GAGVSQSPSNKVTEKGKDVELRCDPISGHTALYWYRQSLGQGLEFLIYFQGNSAPDKSGLPSDRFSAERTGGSVSTLTIQRTQQEDSAVYLCASSPRGDRNQPQHFGDGTRLSIL.

The table lists this clone with a count of one. The chain joins TRBV27 to TRBJ2-5; tentatively, D is TRBD1 (5 bases). Germline V CDR1 and CDR2: MNHEY, SMNVEV (reference sequence). The V gene lost 5 bases and the J gene lost 3 bases, with 10 bases spanning the gap. This CDR3 is 13 amino acids long. CDR3 residues: CASSPTDKETQYF. In nucleotides, the CDR3 is TGTGCCAGCAGTCCGACGGACAAAGAGACCCAGTACTTC.

This clone has just one count. The CDR3: CASLPTGIGGYTF. The CDR3 coding sequence is TGTGCCAGCCTACCGACAGGGATAGGTGGCTACACCTTC. This chain joins TRBV6-1 and TRBJ1-2; 7 nucleotides match TRBD1. CDR1 is MNHNS and CDR2 is SASEGT in the germline V gene. There are 13 residues in the CDR3. V lost 8 bases and J lost 7; bases outside the gene matches: 10.

The V gene is TRBV30, the J gene TRBJ1-3; D not certain. Germline values: CDR1 GTSNPN, CDR2 SVGIG (reference sequence). There are 11 residues in the CDR3. Trimming took 4 bases from V and 1 from J, leaving 2 bases between them. CDR3 bases: TGTGCCTGGAATTCTGGAAACACCATATATTTT. Translated, it gives CAWNSGNTIYF.

This clone has just a few counts. The V call is TRBV19, the J call TRBJ1-5, with a weak D call TRBD1 (6 bases). Germline CDR1 reads LNHDA; CDR2 reads SQIVND (reference sequence). The CDR3 extends over 16 amino acids. V shed 1 base and J shed 4 bases, with 14 bases lying between them. The chain's CDR3 is CASSIGPDSRNQPQHF. The CDR3 coding sequence is TGTGCCAGTAGTATAGGCCCGGACAGCCGTAATCAGCCCCAGCATTTT.